One and the same sample provided the 5 T cell receptor beta chains below, sequenced in a study of identical twins. Via MiXCR, TCRdb re-called the 5' RACE reads, giving one row per CDR3 protein. The sample has 1.5 million to 2 million distinct CDR3 sequences; 32% are singletons. The source material was cord blood. The source of these receptors is a newborn girl in good health.

V gene TRBV27 combines with J gene TRBJ2-3; D remains ambiguous. The CDR3 is 14 amino acids. Germline assignment: CDR1 MNHEY and CDR2 SMNVEV (reference sequence). V was shortened by 2 bases and J by 4 bases, with 10 bases between the two germline ends. The CDR3: CASSLVRRADTQYF. Written as DNA, the CDR3 is TGTGCCAGCAGTTTAGTGCGACGGGCAGATACGCAGTATTTT.

This clonotype was counted a few times. The chain has TRBV11-2 and TRBJ2-1, with 10 bases matching TRBD2. V shed 5 bases, J shed 9 bases, and the junction held 10 bases outside the gene matches. Germline values: CDR1 SGHAT, CDR2 FQNNGV. The CDR3 is made up of 15 amino acids. For the CDR3, the DNA is TGTGCCAGCAGCCCCCGGCCTAGCGGGAGAAGTGAGCAGTTCTTC. It is translated as CASSPRPSGRSEQFF.

This clonotype was seen at least ten times. This rearrangement joins TRBV3-1 to TRBJ2-7; 7 nucleotides agree with TRBD2. Germline CDR1 and CDR2: LGHDT and YNNKEL (reference sequence). CDR3 length: 15 amino acids. Losses at the gene ends were 1 base for V and 3 bases for J; bases not matched to a gene: 6. The DNA for the CDR3 is TGTGCCAGCAGCCAAGGGCCTAGCGGATACTACGAGCAGTACTTC. This translates into CASSQGPSGYYEQYF.

The chain employs TRBV10-3 and TRBJ1-2; TRBD1 matches at 9 bases. Looked up from germline, CDR1 is ENHRY and CDR2 is SYGVKD. The junction had 12 bases not matched to a gene; V was cut back by 2 bases and J by 8 bases. This CDR3 contains 16 residues. CDR3 protein: CAISEEVLKQGAGYTF. In DNA, the CDR3 is TGTGCCATCAGTGAGGAGGTGTTGAAACAGGGGGCCGGCTACACCTTC.

The chain carries TRBV2 and TRBJ1-5; the D gene is possibly TRBD1 (5 bases). V lost 10 bases and J lost 3, with 16 bases in between. CDR3 length: 14 residues. Germline CDR1 reads SNHLY; CDR2 reads FYNNEI. Here the CDR3 DNA reads TGTGCCACCCGCAGGGTAGGGATCAATCAGCCCCAGCATTTT. Encoded protein: CATRRVGINQPQHF.